In this sample, the clone carrying this TCR beta chain turned up a few times. This sample was taken from a study of blood T cell repertoires in COVID-19. The CDR3 spans 14 residues. V dropped 0 bases and J dropped 1 base, with 6 bases sitting between them. The germline CDR1 and CDR2 sequences are SGDLS and YYNGEE. Generated by immunoSEQ multiplex PCR, the TCRdb table keeps only in-frame clones and is missing some. The table includes a few hundred thousand clones, 80% detected once. Material: peripheral blood. V is TRBV9 and J is TRBJ2-3; D is ambiguous. The receptor comes from a human donor in a cohort sampled during active COVID-19. The CDR3 nucleotides read TGTGCCAGCAGCGTAGGGGCAGGCACAGATACGCAGTATTTT. The encoded protein is CASSVGAGTDTQYF.